The clone carrying this TCR beta chain was counted a few times. This sample is part of a study of identical twins. The CDR3 is 15 amino acids. Trimming removed 5 bases from V and 6 bases from J, with 17 bases in between. Germline lookup yields CDR1 MNHEY and CDR2 SMNVEV (reference sequence). TCRdb re-analysed the 5' RACE reads in MiXCR, keeping a single row per CDR3 protein. The repertoire holds fewer than 250,000 distinct CDR3 sequences, with approximately 7.3% as singletons. The data were also submitted as part of a second study, on yellow fever vaccine responses in identical twins.

Sample: CD8+ T cells sorted from blood. This sequence was found in a woman aged 18-29 years in good health. This chain joins TRBV27 and TRBJ2-1; perhaps TRBD2 as D (7 bases). CDR3 residues: CASSRGGHRANEQFF. CDR3 bases: TGTGCCAGCAGTCGCGGGGGCCACCGGGCCAATGAGCAGTTCTTC.